One and the same sample provided the 11 T cell receptor beta chains below, sequenced in a study of T cells in Graves' hyperthyroidism and ophthalmopathy. The CDR3 regions of TCR beta were amplified from RNA transcripts. Researchers ran a first-round RT-PCR on the TCR CDR3 using the HTBI primer set. TCRdb called the multiplex PCR reads again in MiXCR, with one record for every CDR3 protein. The table lists 370,000 or so distinct CDR3 sequences, more than 20% of them singletons. Input material: blood. The receptors here all came from a man aged 45-65 years with Graves' hyperthyroidism.

V usage is TRBV6-1 and J usage is TRBJ2-3, with D hard to call. The CDR3 contains 13 residues. Germline V lookup: CDR1 MNHNS, CDR2 SASEGT. V dropped 7 bases and J dropped 0 bases, with 8 bases sitting between them. The CDR3 DNA sequence: TGTGCCAGCACCAAAGACAGCACAGATACGCAGTATTTT. Amino acids: CASTKDSTDTQYF.

CDR3 region: CASSRPGTGANVLTF. The CDR3, as DNA: TGTGCCAGCAGCCGTCCAGGAACTGGGGCCAACGTCCTGACTTTC. The V and J genes are TRBV7-8 and TRBJ2-6; unclear D gene. CDR1 and CDR2 from the germline V gene are SGHVS and FQNEAQ. The length of the CDR3 is 15 residues. Trimming took off 5 bases at V and 2 bases at J, with 10 bases between the two ends.

This chain uses TRBV28 with TRBJ2-1; unclear D gene. This CDR3 has 12 amino acids. Per germline, CDR1 MDHEN and CDR2 SYDVKM. V was pared by 5 bases and J by 12 bases, with 14 bases between. The CDR3 region has the DNA TGTGCCAGCAGTGACCAGATTGTCGGGCAGTTCTTC. Its protein product is CASSDQIVGQFF.

This clonotype was seen repeatedly, ten times or more. This chain joins TRBV3-1 and TRBJ2-5, with 8 bases fitting TRBD1. There are 15 residues in the CDR3. Looked up from germline, CDR1 is LGHDT and CDR2 is YNNKEL (reference sequence). Trimming at V came to 2 bases and at J to 1 base, leaving 3 bases not matched to a gene. The CDR3 spells CASSQRTGGQETQYF. The CDR3 DNA reads as TGTGCCAGCAGCCAACGTACAGGGGGCCAAGAGACCCAGTACTTC.

This clonotype turned up a few times. This sequence joins TRBV20-1 and TRBJ2-7; the D gene is possibly TRBD1 (5 bases). The CDR3 spans 13 residues. V lost 4 bases and J 2 bases, leaving 12 bases between the germline ends. The germline CDR1 and CDR2 sequences are DFQATT and SNEGSKA (reference sequence). The CDR3 loop is CSATRVAAYEQYF. CDR3 DNA: TGCAGTGCTACCAGGGTAGCCGCCTACGAGCAGTACTTC.

This clonotype was seen repeatedly, ten times or more. The chain combines TRBV7-9 with TRBJ2-7; 7 bases fit TRBD1. The CDR3 covers 14 residues. In germline, CDR1 is SEHNR, CDR2 FQNEAQ (reference sequence). V shed 10 bases and J 5 bases; nucleotides not matched to a gene: 14. CDR3 nucleotides: TGTGCCATCCAGAAACGGGGACAGACCAACGAGCAGTACTTC. This codes for CAIQKRGQTNEQYF.

The chain employs TRBV29-1 and TRBJ2-1; 14 positions agree with TRBD2. After removal of 4 bases from V and 15 bases from J, the junction contained 11 bases not matched to a gene. The germline CDR1 and CDR2 sequences are SQVTM and ANQGSEA. The CDR3 runs 14 residues. Here the CDR3 DNA reads TGCAGCGTTGTAGGACTAGCGGGAGGCCCCCGCCTGTTCTTC. Translation: CSVVGLAGGPRLFF.

The V call is TRBV5-4, the J call TRBJ1-4, with TRBD1 as a possible D gene (5 bases). Germline CDR1 SGHNT, CDR2 YYREEE (reference sequence). This CDR3 is 14 amino acids long. Trimming pared 3 bases from V and 8 bases from J, leaving 14 bases between. CDR3 nucleotides: TGTGCCAGCAGCTCGGGGACCATCGGGGAAAAACTGTTTTTT. Translated, it gives CASSSGTIGEKLFF. Together with reference TRBV5-4 and TRBJ1-4, the CDR3 gives the full variable domain: ETGVTQSPTHLIKTRGQQVTLRCSSQSGHNTVSWYQQALGQGPQFIFQYYREEENGRGNFPPRFSGLQFPNYSSELNVNALELDDSALYLCASSSGTIGEKLFFGSGTQLSVL.

This clonotype was observed many times. The V and J genes are TRBV12-3 or TRBV12-4 and TRBJ2-7; D is tentatively TRBD1 or TRBD2 (5 bases each). The CDR3 spans 13 residues. V gave up 4 bases and J gave up 6 bases, with 13 bases separating them. CDR3: CASSSVTGREQYF. The CDR3, as DNA: TGTGCCAGCAGTTCGGTAACGGGACGCGAGCAGTACTTC.

This rearrangement joins TRBV11-2 to TRBJ2-1; 10 bases line up with TRBD2. The CDR3 is made up of 16 amino acids. Germline-derived CDR1 and CDR2 are SGHAT and FQNNGV. V dropped 5 bases and J dropped 6; count of bases not matched to a gene: 10. The CDR3 loop is CASSRPSGSRGNEQFF. For the CDR3, the DNA is TGTGCCAGCAGCCGCCCTAGCGGGAGTAGGGGCAATGAGCAGTTCTTC.

This clonotype appeared many times. The V call is TRBV11-1, the J call TRBJ1-1; no firm D call. Germline V gene sequence: CDR1 SGHAT, CDR2 FQDESV (reference sequence). The CDR3 sequence is 11 residues long. V was shortened by 6 bases and J by 6 bases, with 8 bases between the two germline ends. In DNA, the CDR3 is TGTGCCAGCAGACGCTCTGCTGAAGCTTTCTTT. Its protein product is CASRRSAEAFF.